This entry features one T cell receptor (beta chain) sequence. Some clones are missing from TCRdb's copy, which holds only in-frame ones; the method was immunoSEQ multiplex PCR. The repertoire consists of nearly 400,000 clones, with roughly 90% occurring once and the leading ten covering approximately 1.5%. This sample was included in a study of blood T cell repertoires in COVID-19. This receptor was obtained from a woman aged 25 to 39 who had recovered from COVID-19. Sequenced: PBMCs or T cells enriched from blood (not recorded which).

The CDR3 DNA follows: TGTGCCAGCAGTTACACGGCAGGGTACAATGAGCAGTTCTTC. Its protein product is CASSYTAGYNEQFF. V usage is TRBV6-6 and J usage is TRBJ2-1, with D perhaps matching TRBD1 (5 bases). With 2 bases removed from V and 4 bases from J, the gap between germline ends came to 9 bases. This CDR3 has 14 residues. Germline values: CDR1 MNHNY, CDR2 SVGAGI (reference sequence).